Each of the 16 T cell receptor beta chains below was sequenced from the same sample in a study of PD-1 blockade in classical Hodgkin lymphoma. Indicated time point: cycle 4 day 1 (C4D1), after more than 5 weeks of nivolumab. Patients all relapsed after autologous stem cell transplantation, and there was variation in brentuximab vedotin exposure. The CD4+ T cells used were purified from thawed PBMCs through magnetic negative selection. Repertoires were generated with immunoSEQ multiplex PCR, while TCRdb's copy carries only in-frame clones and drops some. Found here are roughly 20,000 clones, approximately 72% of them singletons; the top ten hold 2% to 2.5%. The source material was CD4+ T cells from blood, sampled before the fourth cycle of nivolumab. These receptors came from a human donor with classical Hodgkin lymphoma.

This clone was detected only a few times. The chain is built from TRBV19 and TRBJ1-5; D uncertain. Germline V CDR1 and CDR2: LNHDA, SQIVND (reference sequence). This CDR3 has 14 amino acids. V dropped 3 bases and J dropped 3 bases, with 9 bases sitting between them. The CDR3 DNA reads TGTGCCAGTAGTATTATGCTGATCAATCAGCCCCAGCATTTT. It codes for CASSIMLINQPQHF.

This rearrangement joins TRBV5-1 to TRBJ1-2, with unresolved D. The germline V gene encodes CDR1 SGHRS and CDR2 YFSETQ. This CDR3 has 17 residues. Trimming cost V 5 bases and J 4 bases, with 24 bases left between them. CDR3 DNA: TGCGCCAGCAGTCGAGACCTCGTTGGGGTTGAGGCCTATGGCTACACCTTC. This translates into CASSRDLVGVEAYGYTF.

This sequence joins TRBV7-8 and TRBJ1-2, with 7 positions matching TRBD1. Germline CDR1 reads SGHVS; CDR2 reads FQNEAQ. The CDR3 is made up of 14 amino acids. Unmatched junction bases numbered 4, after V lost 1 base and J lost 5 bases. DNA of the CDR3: TGTGCCAGCAGCTTAGGCAGACAGGGTTATGGCTACACCTTC. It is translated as CASSLGRQGYGYTF.

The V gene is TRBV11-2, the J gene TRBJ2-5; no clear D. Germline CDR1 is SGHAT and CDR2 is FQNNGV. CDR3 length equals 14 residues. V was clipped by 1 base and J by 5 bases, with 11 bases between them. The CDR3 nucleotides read TGTGCCAGCAGCTTAGGCCCAGCACGGGAGACCCAGTACTTC. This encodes CASSLGPARETQYF.

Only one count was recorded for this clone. The CDR3 sequence is CASTAVAGSSSTDTQYF. CDR3 in DNA: TGTGCCAGTACCGCTGTAGCGGGGAGTTCTAGCACAGATACGCAGTATTTT. The chain employs TRBV19 and TRBJ2-3; 8 nucleotides line up with TRBD2. Per germline, CDR1 LNHDA and CDR2 SQIVND (reference sequence). CDR3 size: 17 residues. The V gene end was trimmed by 7 bases and the J gene end by 0 bases; junction bases not matched to a gene: 12.

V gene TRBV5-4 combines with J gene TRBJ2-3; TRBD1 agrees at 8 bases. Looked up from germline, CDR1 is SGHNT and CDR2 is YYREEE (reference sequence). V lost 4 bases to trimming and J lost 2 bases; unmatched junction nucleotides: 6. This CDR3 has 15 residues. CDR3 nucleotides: TGTGCCAGCAGCGTGACAGGGGTGTCCACAGATACGCAGTATTTT. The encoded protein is CASSVTGVSTDTQYF. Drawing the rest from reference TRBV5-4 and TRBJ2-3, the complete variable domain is ETGVTQSPTHLIKTRGQQVTLRCSSQSGHNTVSWYQQALGQGPQFIFQYYREEENGRGNFPPRFSGLQFPNYSSELNVNALELDDSALYLCASSVTGVSTDTQYFGPGTRLTVL.

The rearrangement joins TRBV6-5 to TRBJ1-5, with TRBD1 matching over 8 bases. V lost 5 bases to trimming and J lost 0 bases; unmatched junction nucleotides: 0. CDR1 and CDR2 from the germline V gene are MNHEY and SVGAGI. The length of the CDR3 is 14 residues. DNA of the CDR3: TGTGCCAGCAGTGGACAGGGTAGCAATCAGCCCCAGCATTTT. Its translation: CASSGQGSNQPQHF.

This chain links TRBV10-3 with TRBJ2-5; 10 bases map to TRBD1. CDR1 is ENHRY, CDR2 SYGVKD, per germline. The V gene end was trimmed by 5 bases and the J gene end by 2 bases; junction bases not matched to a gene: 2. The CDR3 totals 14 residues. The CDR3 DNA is TGTGCCATCAGTCGGACAGGGGGGCAAGAGACCCAGTACTTC. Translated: CAISRTGGQETQYF.

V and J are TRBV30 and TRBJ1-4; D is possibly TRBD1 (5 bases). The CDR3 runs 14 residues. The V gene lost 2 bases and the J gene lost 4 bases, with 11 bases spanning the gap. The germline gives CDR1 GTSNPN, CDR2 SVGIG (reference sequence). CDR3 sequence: CAWSWGIDNEKLFF. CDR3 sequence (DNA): TGTGCCTGGAGTTGGGGGATAGATAATGAAAAACTGTTTTTT.

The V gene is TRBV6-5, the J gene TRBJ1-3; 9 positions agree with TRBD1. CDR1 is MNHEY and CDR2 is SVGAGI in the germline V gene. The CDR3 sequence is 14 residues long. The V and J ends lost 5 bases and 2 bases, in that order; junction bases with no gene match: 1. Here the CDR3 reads CASSRTGAGNTIYF. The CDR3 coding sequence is TGTGCCAGCAGTCGGACAGGGGCTGGAAACACCATATATTTT.

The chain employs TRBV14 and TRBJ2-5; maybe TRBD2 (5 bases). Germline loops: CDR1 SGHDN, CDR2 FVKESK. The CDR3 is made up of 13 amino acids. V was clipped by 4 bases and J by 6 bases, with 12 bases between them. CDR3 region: CASSLQGRQTQYF. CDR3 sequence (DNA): TGTGCCAGCAGCCTACAAGGGAGACAGACCCAGTACTTC.

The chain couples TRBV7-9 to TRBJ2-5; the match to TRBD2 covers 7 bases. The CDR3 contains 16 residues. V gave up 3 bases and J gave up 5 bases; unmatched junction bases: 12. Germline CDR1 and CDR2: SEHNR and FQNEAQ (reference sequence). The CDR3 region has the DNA TGTGCCAGCAGCTTTTTTGGGAAAGCGGGGTACGAGACCCAGTACTTC. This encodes CASSFFGKAGYETQYF.

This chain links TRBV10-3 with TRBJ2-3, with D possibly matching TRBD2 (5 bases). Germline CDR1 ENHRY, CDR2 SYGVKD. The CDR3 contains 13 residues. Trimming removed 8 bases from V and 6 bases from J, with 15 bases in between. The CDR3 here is CAIEGRTGDTQYF. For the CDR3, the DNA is TGTGCCATCGAAGGGCGGACGGGGGATACGCAGTATTTT.

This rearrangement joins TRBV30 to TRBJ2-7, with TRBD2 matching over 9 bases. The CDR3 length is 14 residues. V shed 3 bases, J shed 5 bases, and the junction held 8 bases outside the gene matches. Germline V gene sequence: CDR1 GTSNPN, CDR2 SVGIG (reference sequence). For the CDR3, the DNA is TGTGCCTGGAGACTCCGCGGGAGGGTCGACGAGCAGTACTTC. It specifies CAWRLRGRVDEQYF.

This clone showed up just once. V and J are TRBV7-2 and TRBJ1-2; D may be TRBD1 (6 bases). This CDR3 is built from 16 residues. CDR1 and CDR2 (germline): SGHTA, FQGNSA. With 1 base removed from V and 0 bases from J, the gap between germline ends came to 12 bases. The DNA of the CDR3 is TGTGCCAGCAGCTTAGTGGGGACAAGTCCTAACTATGGCTACACCTTC. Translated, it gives CASSLVGTSPNYGYTF.

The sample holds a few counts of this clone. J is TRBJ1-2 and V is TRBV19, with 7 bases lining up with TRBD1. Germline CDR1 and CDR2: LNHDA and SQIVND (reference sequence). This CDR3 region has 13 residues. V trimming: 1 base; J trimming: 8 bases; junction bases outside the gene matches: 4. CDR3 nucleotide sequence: TGTGCCAGTAGTATAGGCCCAGGGGGAGGCTACACCTTC. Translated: CASSIGPGGGYTF.